The rows below give T cell receptor beta chains drawn from one sample of a study of T-cell memory formation after mild COVID-19. One entry per CDR3 protein results from TCRdb running MiXCR on the 5' RACE reads. This table has more than 100,000 distinct CDR3 sequences, roughly 6% appearing once. Sequencing was performed on PBMCs or a T cell subset sorted from them (not recorded which). The receptors come from an adult woman who had mild COVID-19 (a few samples of this study predate the infection). Cell type and time point are not known. CDR3s include the opening cysteine and the closing phenylalanine or tryptophan. D genes are given only for firm matches. Size values are once, few and many counts, or a class for expanded clones, and some rows have none.

size	V	J	D	DNA	CDR3
many	TRBV7-6	TRBJ1-2	TRBD1	TGTGCCAGCAGCAAGACAGGGGTGGGCCCCTATGGCTACACCTTC	CASSKTGVGPYGYTF
many	TRBV5-1	TRBJ2-1	TRBD1	TGCGCCAGCAGCTTCACACCGGGACAGGCCTCGAGCTCCTACAATGAGCAGTTCTTC	CASSFTPGQASSSYNEQFF
few	TRBV5-1	TRBJ1-1	-	TGCGCCAGCAGCTTGGTGGTTGGCAGCGCTGAAGCTTTCTTT	CASSLVVGSAEAFF
few	TRBV6-5	TRBJ2-3	TRBD2	TGTGCCAGCAGCCACTATAGCGGGACTAGCACAGATACGCAGTATTTT	CASSHYSGTSTDTQYF
-	TRBV4-2	TRBJ2-7	-	TGTGCCAGCAGCCAAGAATGGGTAGGGGGGCAGGGCGAGCAGTACTTC	CASSQEWVGGQGEQYF
many	TRBV11-2	TRBJ2-1	TRBD2	TGTGCCAGCAGCCTTAGCGGGACTTACAATGAGCAGTTCTTC	CASSLSGTYNEQFF
many	TRBV20-1	TRBJ2-7	TRBD2	TGCAGTGTCCATAGCGGGGGCCTCACCTACGAGCAGTACTTC	CSVHSGGLTYEQYF
many	TRBV7-9	TRBJ1-2	-	TGTGCCAGCAGTTCGGGGGGGTCGGGCTATGGCTACACCTTC	CASSSGGSGYGYTF
many	TRBV20-1	TRBJ2-7	-	TGCAGTGCTAGGGACGACAACTACGAGCAGTACTTC	CSARDDNYEQYF
few	TRBV23-1	TRBJ2-1	-	TGCGCCAGCGGTCCGGACTACCTTTACAATGAGCAGTTCTTC	CASGPDYLYNEQFF
-	TRBV6-6	TRBJ2-7	-	TGTGCCAGCAGTTATGAAGGAATCCTCGACGAGCAGTACTTC	CASSYEGILDEQYF
few	TRBV27	TRBJ2-5	-	TGTGCCAGCAGTTTATACGGCGCGACAGAGACCCAGTACTTC	CASSLYGATETQYF
-	TRBV5-6	TRBJ1-1	-	TGTGCCAGCAGCTTACCCGACAGGACCTGGGCTGAAGCTTTCTTT	CASSLPDRTWAEAFF
few	TRBV2	TRBJ1-4	-	TGTGCCAGCAGTTATTTCAGTGGAACTAATGAAAAACTGTTTTTT	CASSYFSGTNEKLFF
few	TRBV3-1	TRBJ1-2	TRBD1	TGTGCCAGCAGCCAAGGGACCGTTACAGGGGCTAACTATGGCTACACCTTC	CASSQGTVTGANYGYTF
-	TRBV18	TRBJ1-4	TRBD1	TGTGCCAGCTCAAAGACAGGGGCCTCGACTAATGAAAAACTGTTTTTT	CASSKTGASTNEKLFF
few	TRBV10-3	TRBJ1-6	TRBD1	TGTGCCGCCGAGTCGGGACAGGGGAATTCACCCCTCCACTTT	CAAESGQGNSPLHF
many	TRBV6-5	TRBJ1-2	-	TGTGCCAGCAGTTACTCAGGGGCAGGGGTTAATGGCTACACCTTC	CASSYSGAGVNGYTF
few	TRBV3-1	TRBJ2-7	-	TGTGCCAGCAGCCATACGGGGAGGCAGGATTACGAGCAGTACTTC	CASSHTGRQDYEQYF
many	TRBV6-5	TRBJ2-7	-	TGTGCCAGCAGCTCGTGGGGTGGCAACGAGCAGTACTTC	CASSSWGGNEQYF
few	TRBV29-1	TRBJ2-1	-	TGCAGCGTAGCACCGCCCAATGTGGTATTCTTC	CSVAPPNVVFF
-	TRBV30	TRBJ1-1	-	TGTGCCTGGAGTCACGGCGCGCGCACTGAAGCTTTCTTT	CAWSHGARTEAFF
-	TRBV5-4	TRBJ2-5	TRBD1	TGTGCCAGCAGCTTAGAACCGGGACAGAAAGAGACCCAGTACTTC	CASSLEPGQKETQYF
-	TRBV14	TRBJ1-1	-	TGTGCCAGCAGCCAAGAGTGGGGGAGGGACACTGAAGCTTTCTTT	CASSQEWGRDTEAFF
-	TRBV20-1	TRBJ2-1	TRBD2	TGCAGTGCTAGAGTTGGGACTAGCGGGGCATACACTGAGCAGTTCTTC	CSARVGTSGAYTEQFF
-	TRBV5-6	TRBJ2-1	-	TGTGCCAGCAGCTTCCTTCTGGACAGTAACAATGAGCAGTTCTTC	CASSFLLDSNNEQFF
many	TRBV5-1	TRBJ2-4	TRBD2	TGCGCCAGCAGCTCCCGCGGGGGAAAAGCCAAAAACATTCAGTACTTC	CASSSRGGKAKNIQYF
-	TRBV4-3	TRBJ1-5	TRBD1	TGCGCCAGCAGCCAAGAGACAGGGAATAATCAGCCCCAGCATTTT	CASSQETGNNQPQHF
-	TRBV5-4	TRBJ2-5	-	TGTGCCAGCAGCTTTCGGGACAACCAAGAGACCCAGTACTTC	CASSFRDNQETQYF
many	TRBV29-1	TRBJ2-3	-	TGCAGCGTTGACGGAGGCACAGATACGCAGTATTTT	CSVDGGTDTQYF
many	TRBV5-1	TRBJ2-5	TRBD2	TGCGCCAGCAGGGGAGCGGGGCCCCAAGAGACCCAGTACTTC	CASRGAGPQETQYF
-	TRBV7-3	TRBJ2-1	-	TGTGCCAGCAGCTTAGGTTCGAGTCCCTACAATGAGCAGTTCTTC	CASSLGSSPYNEQFF
few	TRBV30	TRBJ2-1	-	TGTGCCTGGGGCGCTCCTCGCGGGACGCATAAGAATGAGCAGTTCTTC	CAWGAPRGTHKNEQFF
few	TRBV27	TRBJ1-2	TRBD1	TGTGCCAGCAGTCCCCGGACAGGGGTTTCTTCGAACTATGGCTACACCTTC	CASSPRTGVSSNYGYTF
-	TRBV12-3/TRBV12-4	TRBJ2-1	-	TGTGCCAGCACCATGAGACATAACAATGAGCAGTTCTTC	CASTMRHNNEQFF
many	TRBV2	TRBJ2-4	-	TGTGCCGTACAACCGGGACTTGGAGCCAAAAACATTCAGTACTTC	CAVQPGLGAKNIQYF
-	TRBV27	TRBJ2-1	-	TGTGCCAGCAGTTACTCTAACTACAATGAGCAGTTCTTC	CASSYSNYNEQFF
few	TRBV29-1	TRBJ1-1	-	TGCAGCGTTGATCCCAGGTTGAACACTGAAGCTTTCTTT	CSVDPRLNTEAFF
few	TRBV2	TRBJ2-2	-	TGTGCCAGCAGACTAGCCGGGGAGCTGTTTTTT	CASRLAGELFF
-	TRBV30	TRBJ2-1	-	TGTGCCTGGAGTGTACTAGCAAATGAGCAGTTCTTC	CAWSVLANEQFF
many	TRBV5-1	TRBJ2-4	-	TGCGCCAGCAGCTGGGACATAGCCAAAAACATTCAGTACTTC	CASSWDIAKNIQYF
-	TRBV5-6	TRBJ1-2	-	TGTGCCAGCAGCTCTTCGACAGTCTACTATGGCTACACCTTC	CASSSSTVYYGYTF
many	TRBV24-1	TRBJ2-5	TRBD1	TGTGCCACCAGTGGACAGGGGGCAGTGGAAGAGACCCAGTACTTC	CATSGQGAVEETQYF
many	TRBV7-9	TRBJ2-6	TRBD1	TGTGCCAGCAGCCCCTCGGACAGGAGTAAAGGGGCCAACGTCCTGACTTTC	CASSPSDRSKGANVLTF
many	TRBV30	TRBJ2-1	-	TGTGCCTGGAGTTTGGCGGGATTCTACAATGAGCAGTTCTTC	CAWSLAGFYNEQFF
many	TRBV6-1	TRBJ1-4	-	TGTGCCAGCAGTGAAGCGCTATGGAAAGTTGCAACTAATGAAAAACTGTTTTTT	CASSEALWKVATNEKLFF
many	TRBV7-2	TRBJ2-5	TRBD2	TGTGCCAGCAGGCAAGCTAGCGGGGGGGCCCGGGAGACCCAGTACTTC	CASRQASGGARETQYF
few	TRBV5-4	TRBJ2-5	TRBD2	TGTGCCAGCAGCTTCCGACTAGCGGAAGAGGAGACCCAGTACTTC	CASSFRLAEEETQYF
once	TRBV5-1	TRBJ2-5	TRBD1	TGCGCCAGCAGCACGGGACAGGGGGGCGGGCAAGAGACCCAGTACTTC	CASSTGQGGGQETQYF
many	TRBV3-1	TRBJ2-7	TRBD1	TGTGCCAGCAGCCAAGCCGGGACAGGGAGCGAGCAGTACTTC	CASSQAGTGSEQYF
many	TRBV29-1	TRBJ2-1	-	TGCAGCGTTCATAGTCGCAATGAGCAGTTCTTC	CSVHSRNEQFF
few	TRBV11-2	TRBJ1-2	TRBD1	TGTGCCAGCAGCCGGACAGGGGAAGGTGGCTACACCTTC	CASSRTGEGGYTF
many	TRBV7-8	TRBJ2-3	-	TGTGCCACGACCAACAGGGAAGGCACAGATACGCAGTATTTT	CATTNREGTDTQYF